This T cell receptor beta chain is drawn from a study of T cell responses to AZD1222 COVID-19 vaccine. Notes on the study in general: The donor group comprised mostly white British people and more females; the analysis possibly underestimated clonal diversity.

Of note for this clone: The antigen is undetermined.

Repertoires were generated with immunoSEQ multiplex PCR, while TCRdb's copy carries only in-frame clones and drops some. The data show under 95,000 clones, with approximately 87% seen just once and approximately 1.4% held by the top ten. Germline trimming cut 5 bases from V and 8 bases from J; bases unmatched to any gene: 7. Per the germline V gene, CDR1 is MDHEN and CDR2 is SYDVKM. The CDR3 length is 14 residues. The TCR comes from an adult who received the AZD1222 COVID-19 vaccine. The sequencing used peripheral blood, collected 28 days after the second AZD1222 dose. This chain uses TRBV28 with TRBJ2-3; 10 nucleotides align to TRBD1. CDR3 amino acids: CASSPGDRGATQYF. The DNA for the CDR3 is TGTGCCAGCAGTCCTGGGGACAGGGGAGCTACGCAGTATTTT.